The sequence of this T cell receptor beta chain was determined in a study of CD4 T cells in relation to SARS-CoV-2 and coronaviruses. This CDR3 has 12 residues. Germline V CDR1 and CDR2: MDHEN, SYDVKM. V was clipped by 2 bases and J by 5 bases, with 6 bases between them. Sequenced by immunoSEQ multiplex PCR; TCRdb stores in-frame clones only, minus some. The table shows about 38,000 clones, with around 89% occurring only once. The rearrangement links TRBV28 to TRBJ1-1; the D gene is possibly TRBD1 (5 bases). Sequences were obtained from memory CD4+ T cells from PBMCs. The receptor was derived from an adult with COVID-19. CDR3 in amino acids: CASSLRGTEAFF. The CDR3 DNA reads TGTGCCAGCAGTTTACGGGGGACTGAAGCTTTCTTT.